The sequence of this T cell receptor beta chain was determined in a study of blood T cell repertoires in COVID-19. Study overall: Sites across the United States, Italy and Spain contributed samples from acute and convalescent COVID-19. The analysed material was cDNA or gDNA that came from T cells, B-cell-depleted T cells, or PBMCs.

The CDR3 is made up of 14 amino acids. CDR1 and CDR2 from the germline V gene are LNHDA and SQIVND (reference sequence). V lost 4 bases to trimming and J lost 4 bases; unmatched junction nucleotides: 6. In the original analysis: The assay estimated nucleated cells by amplifying reference gene primers. Libraries were prepared by immunoSEQ multiplex PCR; TCRdb keeps only in-frame clonotypes and omits some of them. The V and J calls and the clone size are those of that table, but D and trimming were determined from the DNA. Among over 75,000 clones listed, 85% to 90% were seen once. The receptor was derived from a woman of 80 years or more with active COVID-19. V usage is TRBV19 and J usage is TRBJ2-5; 7 positions match TRBD1. The material sequenced was peripheral blood. The CDR3 sequence: CASSRKQGRETQYF. DNA of the CDR3: TGTGCCAGTAGTAGGAAACAGGGGCGAGAGACCCAGTACTTC. Supplemented by reference TRBV19 and TRBJ2-5, the full variable domain reads DGGITQSPKYLFRKEGQNVTLSCEQNLNHDAMYWYRQDPGQGLRLIYYSQIVNDFQKGDIAEGYSVSREKKESFPLTVTSAQKNPTAFYLCASSRKQGRETQYFGPGTRLLVL.